This T cell receptor (beta chain) is from a study of follicular helper T cells after annual influenza vaccination. Stated time point: 2014-2015 season, pre-vaccination. TCRB sequencing was done at Survey resolution level. Sequencing was performed with immunoSEQ multiplex PCR; in TCRdb, only in-frame clones are kept and a portion is missing. The sample carries some 30,000 clones, approximately 81% recorded once. The source material was CXCR5+ CD38- circulating T follicular helper cells from blood, sampled on the day of influenza vaccination. The subset denotes: circulating Tfh, non-naive CD4+CXCR5+PD-1+ (ICOS+CD38+ or ICOS-CD38-). The receptor's source is an adult who received the influenza vaccine.

The CDR3 bases are TGTGCCAGCAGCCAGGACAGGGGGCCGACAGATACGCAGTATTTT. The encoded protein is CASSQDRGPTDTQYF. The J gene is TRBJ2-3, the V gene TRBV7-8; TRBD1 matches at 11 bases. Looked up from germline, CDR1 is SGHVS and CDR2 is FQNEAQ. The CDR3 consists of 15 residues. Trimming cost V 5 bases and J 3 bases; bases outside gene matches: 4.